This is a list of T cell receptor beta chains from one sample in a study of blood T cells in healthy people across ages. TCRdb reanalysed the 5' RACE reads using MiXCR and keeps one entry per CDR3 protein. In the table there are 700,000 to 900,000 distinct CDR3 sequences, approximately 55% of which are singletons. Sample: blood. These receptors were obtained from a man aged 80 or over in good health. The CDR3 runs from the conserved cysteine through the conserved F or W. Fields, in order: J gene, clone size, V gene, D gene, CDR3 DNA, CDR3 protein. A D gene is named only where the DNA matches it firmly. Expanded clones get a size class; other rows say once, few or many, or leave the size out.

TRBJ1-1 | . | TRBV7-9 | . | TGTGCCAGCAGCCCGGGGAGGAACACTGAAGCTTTCTTT | CASSPGRNTEAFF
TRBJ2-3 | . | TRBV29-1 | TRBD2 | TGCAGCGTTGTAGGGACTAGCGGGAGTGAAGGAGATACGCAGTATTTT | CSVVGTSGSEGDTQYF
TRBJ1-1 | . | TRBV12-3/TRBV12-4 | . | TGTGCCAGCAGTCGGAGGGAGACTGAAGCTTTCTTT | CASSRRETEAFF
TRBJ2-7 | . | TRBV29-1 | TRBD2 | TGCAGCGTTGAATCGACTAGCGGGGCAGCCCCAACCTACGAGCAGTACTTC | CSVESTSGAAPTYEQYF
TRBJ2-1 | . | TRBV6-1 | . | TGTGCCAGCACCCAGATCAACGGGAATGAGCAGTTCTTC | CASTQINGNEQFF
TRBJ1-4 | few | TRBV5-1 | TRBD1 | TGCGCCAGCAGCCTCGGGACAGGGCGAGAAAAACTGTTTTTT | CASSLGTGREKLFF
TRBJ1-4 | once | TRBV12-3/TRBV12-4 | . | TGTGCCAGCAGTCCTCGGACGGGAGGAGGGAGCGAAAAACTGTTTTTT | CASSPRTGGGSEKLFF
TRBJ2-1 | . | TRBV9 | TRBD2 | TGTGCCAGCAGCCCCCTAGGGACTAGCGGGAGCAATGAGCAGTTCTTC | CASSPLGTSGSNEQFF
TRBJ2-7 | few | TRBV28 | . | TGTGCCAGCAGCGCGGGGTCTAACTACGAGCAGTACTTC | CASSAGSNYEQYF
TRBJ1-6 | . | TRBV12-3/TRBV12-4 | TRBD1 | TGTGCCAGCAGCGGACAGGGTTACTCCTATAATTCACCCCTCCACTTT | CASSGQGYSYNSPLHF
TRBJ2-7 | few | TRBV4-2 | . | TGTGCCAGCAGCCAAGATGGGTCGGCTAACCCGCTAAACGAGCAGTACTTC | CASSQDGSANPLNEQYF
TRBJ2-1 | . | TRBV28 | TRBD2 | TGTGCCAGCAGGCTACTAGCGGGGTACAATGAGCAGTTCTTC | CASRLLAGYNEQFF
TRBJ2-6 | few | TRBV2 | . | TGTGCCAGCAGTGAAGCGCTTGGGCAGGCCAACGTCCTGACTTTC | CASSEALGQANVLTF
TRBJ2-5 | . | TRBV4-2 | . | TGTGCCAGCAGCCAAGATCCCGGGCTCCAAGAGACCCAGTACTTC | CASSQDPGLQETQYF
TRBJ2-7 | . | TRBV10-3 | TRBD2 | TGTGCCACCTACGGACTAGCCCCAATCCTCAGCTCCTACGAGCAGTACTTC | CATYGLAPILSSYEQYF
TRBJ2-7 | . | TRBV9 | TRBD2 | TGTGCCAGCAGCGTAGTAGGTAGCGGGAGGGTCACCTACAATGAGCAGTACTTC | CASSVVGSGRVTYNEQYF
TRBJ1-2 | few | TRBV12-3/TRBV12-4 | TRBD1 | TGTGCCAGCAGTCCTTACGACAGGGCCCAAGGCTATGGCTACACCTTC | CASSPYDRAQGYGYTF
TRBJ2-1 | . | TRBV11-1 | . | TGTGCCAGCAGCTTAGCGCCGGGCCGGGGCCCCTCACAAGAGCAGTTCTTC | CASSLAPGRGPSQEQFF
TRBJ2-5 | . | TRBV5-1 | TRBD2 | TGCGCCAGCAGCGCCGGGACTAGCGGGCACGTCCGGGAGACCCAGTACTTC | CASSAGTSGHVRETQYF
TRBJ2-1 | . | TRBV29-1 | TRBD1 | TGCAGCGTGGACAGGGTCAGCTCCTACAATGAGCAGTTCTTC | CSVDRVSSYNEQFF
TRBJ2-3 | . | TRBV4-1 | TRBD2 | TGCGCCAGCAGCCAACTAGCGGGAGTCCACAGATACGCGTATTTT | CASSQLAGVHRYAYF
TRBJ1-5 | . | TRBV10-3 | TRBD1 | TGTGCCATCAGCGCTCGGACAGGGGGCAATCAGCCCCAGCATTTT | CAISARTGGNQPQHF
TRBJ2-1 | few | TRBV5-1 | TRBD2 | TGCGCCAGCAGCTTGCTAGCGGCACTTGGTGAGCAGTTCTTC | CASSLLAALGEQFF
TRBJ1-5 | . | TRBV9 | . | TGTGCCAGCAGCGTTGGAGGGGCAAATCAGCCCCAGCATTTT | CASSVGGANQPQHF
TRBJ2-3 | once | TRBV28 | TRBD2 | TGTGCCAGCAGCGTCTTTAGACTAGCGGGACGGTTTCGCGCAGATACGCAGTATTTT | CASSVFRLAGRFRADTQYF
TRBJ2-5 | . | TRBV24-1 | TRBD1 | TGTGCCACCAGTGGCGGACAGGACCCCCTCCAAGAGACCCAGTACTTC | CATSGGQDPLQETQYF
TRBJ2-3 | few | TRBV9 | . | TGTGCCAGCAGCAATCCCGGGACTTTAAGCACAGATACGCAGTATTTT | CASSNPGTLSTDTQYF
TRBJ2-7 | . | TRBV5-1 | . | TGCGCCAGCAGCTGGGAGGGACACTCCTACGAGCAGTACTTC | CASSWEGHSYEQYF
TRBJ1-2 | . | TRBV11-2 | . | TGTGCTAGCAGCCAGGGACCCCACAATGGCTACACCTTC | CASSQGPHNGYTF
TRBJ2-1 | few | TRBV12-3/TRBV12-4 | TRBD2 | TGTGCCAGCAGTTTCGGACTAGCGTTAACCTTGTTGGATGAGCAGTTCTTC | CASSFGLALTLLDEQFF
TRBJ1-1 | . | TRBV5-1 | TRBD1 | TGCGCCAGCAGCGTGGACAGGCGGAGGGACACTGAAGCTTTCTTT | CASSVDRRRDTEAFF
TRBJ2-7 | few | TRBV20-1 | . | TGCAGTGCTAGAGATGTGGGGGCTGGGAGCGGGAAGAACGAGCAGTACTTC | CSARDVGAGSGKNEQYF
TRBJ2-3 | . | TRBV5-8 | TRBD1 | TGTGCCAGCAGCTTGGCCGGGACAGGGACCACAGATACGCAGTATTTT | CASSLAGTGTTDTQYF
TRBJ2-1 | . | TRBV6-5 | . | TGTGCCAGCAGGTCCCCCGGGATCTACAATGAGCAGTTCTTC | CASRSPGIYNEQFF
TRBJ2-5 | . | TRBV5-1 | . | TGCGCCAGCAGCTCCAGGGAAGATGAGACCCAGTACTTC | CASSSREDETQYF
TRBJ2-7 | . | TRBV25-1 | . | TGTGCCAGCAGTGATCGGCGGACCCGCTACGAGCAGTACTTC | CASSDRRTRYEQYF
TRBJ1-1 | . | TRBV6-5 | . | TGTGCCAGTTCCGAAACGATGAACACTGAAGCTTTCTTT | CASSETMNTEAFF
TRBJ2-2 | few | TRBV29-1 | . | TGCAGCGTTGCGGGGAACACCGGGGAGCTGTTTTTT | CSVAGNTGELFF
TRBJ2-3 | few | TRBV6-6 | . | TGTGCCAGCAGGCCCTACGGGGGTAGCACAGATACGCAGTATTTT | CASRPYGGSTDTQYF
TRBJ2-1 | . | TRBV12-3/TRBV12-4 | . | TGTGCCCTAGGGGACGGAAACTACAATGAGCAGTTTTTC | CALGDGNYNEQFF
TRBJ2-6 | . | TRBV7-9 | TRBD1 | TGTGCCAGCAGCACACGGACAGGGCAAATCCACTCTGGGGCCAACGTCCTGACTTTC | CASSTRTGQIHSGANVLTF
TRBJ1-6 | few | TRBV7-2 | . | TGTGCCAGCAGGGACAGATTTAGCTCCTATAATTCACCCCTCCACTTT | CASRDRFSSYNSPLHF
TRBJ1-6 | few | TRBV2 | TRBD1 | TGTGCCAGCAGCTGGGACAGGGGCCAGGGGTCACCCCTCCACTTT | CASSWDRGQGSPLHF
TRBJ1-2 | many | TRBV12-5 | . | TGTGCTACCGCGAAAGGGATCTATGGCTACACCTTC | CATAKGIYGYTF
TRBJ2-5 | few | TRBV20-1 | TRBD2 | TGCAGTGCTAGATTAAGGATGGCGGGAGGGCCTCTTTTCGAGACCCAGTACTTC | CSARLRMAGGPLFETQYF
TRBJ2-1 | . | TRBV3-1 | TRBD2 | TGTGCCAGCAGCCAATTTGGGACTAGCGGGAGAGGGCAGTTCTTC | CASSQFGTSGRGQFF
TRBJ2-5 | . | TRBV18 | . | TGTGCCAGCTCACCGGAGACCTTGATCCAAGAGACCCAGTACTTC | CASSPETLIQETQYF
TRBJ2-7 | . | TRBV5-1 | . | TGCGCCAGCATCGCACAGGGTTCGGCCTTCTACGAGCAGTACTTC | CASIAQGSAFYEQYF